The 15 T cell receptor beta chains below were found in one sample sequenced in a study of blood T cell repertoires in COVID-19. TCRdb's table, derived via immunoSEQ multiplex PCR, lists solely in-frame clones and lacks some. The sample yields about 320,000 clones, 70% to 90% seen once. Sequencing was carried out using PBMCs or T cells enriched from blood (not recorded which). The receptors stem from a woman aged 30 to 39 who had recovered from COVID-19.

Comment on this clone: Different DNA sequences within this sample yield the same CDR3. The chain's CDR3 is CASSQVGGNYGYTF. DNA for the CDR3: TGTGCCAGCAGCCAAGTAGGAGGAAACTATGGCTACACCTTC. The gene calls are TRBV3-1 (or the pseudogene TRBV3-2) and TRBJ1-2; D remains ambiguous. Per the germline V gene, CDR1 is LGHDT and CDR2 is YNNKEL (reference sequence). The CDR3 is made up of 14 amino acids. The V and J ends lost 1 base and 2 bases respectively, with 8 bases between them.

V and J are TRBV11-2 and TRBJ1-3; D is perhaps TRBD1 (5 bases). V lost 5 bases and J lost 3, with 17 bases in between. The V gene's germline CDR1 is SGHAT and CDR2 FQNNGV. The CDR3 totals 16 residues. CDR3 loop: CASSPPGRVVGNTIYF. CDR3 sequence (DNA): TGTGCCAGCAGCCCCCCAGGCAGGGTCGTTGGAAACACCATATATTTT.

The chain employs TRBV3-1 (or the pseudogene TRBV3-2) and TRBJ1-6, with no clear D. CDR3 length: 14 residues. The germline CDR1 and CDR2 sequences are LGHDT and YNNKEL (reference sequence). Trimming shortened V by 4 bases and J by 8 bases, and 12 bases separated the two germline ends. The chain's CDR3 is CASSRSKPDSPLHF. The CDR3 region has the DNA TGTGCCAGCAGCCGGAGTAAACCAGATTCACCCCTCCACTTT.

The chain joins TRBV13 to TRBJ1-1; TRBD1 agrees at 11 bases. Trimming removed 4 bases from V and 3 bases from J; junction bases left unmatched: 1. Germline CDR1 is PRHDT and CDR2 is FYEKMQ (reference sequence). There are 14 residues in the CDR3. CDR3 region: CASSSGQGDTEAFF. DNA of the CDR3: TGTGCCAGCAGCTCGGGACAGGGGGACACTGAAGCTTTCTTT.

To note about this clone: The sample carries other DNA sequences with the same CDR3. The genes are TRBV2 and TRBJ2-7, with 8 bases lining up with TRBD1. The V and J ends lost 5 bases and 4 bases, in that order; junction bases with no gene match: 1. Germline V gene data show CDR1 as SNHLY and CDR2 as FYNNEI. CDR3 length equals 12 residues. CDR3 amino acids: CASSRQGYEQYF. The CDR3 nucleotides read TGTGCCAGCAGTAGACAGGGGTACGAGCAGTACTTC.

CDR3 in DNA: TGTGCCAGCAGCAACAGCGGGATCGGAAACATTCAGTACTTC. Its protein product is CASSNSGIGNIQYF. The rearrangement links TRBV6-5 to TRBJ2-4, with TRBD2 identical over 7 bases. The V segment lost 6 bases and the J segment 6 bases; nucleotides outside the gene matches: 8. Germline-derived CDR1 and CDR2 are MNHEY and SVGAGI. This CDR3 is 14 amino acids long.

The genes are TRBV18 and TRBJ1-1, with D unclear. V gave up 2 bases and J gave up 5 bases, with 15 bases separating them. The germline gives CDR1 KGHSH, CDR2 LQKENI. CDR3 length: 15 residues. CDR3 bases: TGTGCCAGCTCACCAACGAGCGGGTGGGAGACTGAAGCTTTCTTT. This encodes CASSPTSGWETEAFF. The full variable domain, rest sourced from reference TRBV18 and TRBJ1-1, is NAGVMQNPRHLVRRRGQEARLRCSPMKGHSHVYWYRQLPEEGLKFMVYLQKENIIDESGMPKERFSAEFPKEGPSILRIQQVVRGDSAAYFCASSPTSGWETEAFFGQGTRLTVV.

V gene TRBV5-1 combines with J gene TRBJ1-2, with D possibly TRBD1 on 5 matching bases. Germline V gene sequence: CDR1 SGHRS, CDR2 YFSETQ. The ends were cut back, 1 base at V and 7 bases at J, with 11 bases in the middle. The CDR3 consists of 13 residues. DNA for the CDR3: TGCGCCAGCAGCTTGCCCCCCGGGGGTGGCTACACCTTC. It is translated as CASSLPPGGGYTF.

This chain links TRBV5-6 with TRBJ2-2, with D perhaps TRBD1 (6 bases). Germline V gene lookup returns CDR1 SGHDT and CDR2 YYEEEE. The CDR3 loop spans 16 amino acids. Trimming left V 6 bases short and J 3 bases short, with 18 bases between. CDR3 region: CASTVLDSLDTGELFF. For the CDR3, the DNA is TGTGCCAGCACTGTATTGGACAGCTTAGACACCGGGGAGCTGTTTTTT. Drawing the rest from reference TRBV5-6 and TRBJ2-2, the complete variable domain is DAGVTQSPTHLIKTRGQQVTLRCSPKSGHDTVSWYQQALGQGPQFIFQYYEEEERQRGNFPDRFSGHQFPNYSSELNVNALLLGDSALYLCASTVLDSLDTGELFFGEGSRLTVL.

In DNA, the CDR3 is TGTGCCAGTGGAACCACAGGGTTCAACACTGAAGCTTTCTTT. This translates into CASGTTGFNTEAFF. This chain uses TRBV19 with TRBJ1-1, with D perhaps matching TRBD1 (6 bases). The germline V and J ends were trimmed by 8 bases and 2 bases, with 15 bases remaining between them. The CDR3 has 14 residues. Germline CDR1 LNHDA, CDR2 SQIVND (reference sequence).

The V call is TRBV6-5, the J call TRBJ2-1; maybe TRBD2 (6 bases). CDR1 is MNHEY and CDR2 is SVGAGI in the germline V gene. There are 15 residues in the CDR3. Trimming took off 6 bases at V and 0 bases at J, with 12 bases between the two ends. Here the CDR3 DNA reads TGTGCCAGCAGACCCGGGGGAACCTCCTACAATGAGCAGTTCTTC. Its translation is CASRPGGTSYNEQFF.

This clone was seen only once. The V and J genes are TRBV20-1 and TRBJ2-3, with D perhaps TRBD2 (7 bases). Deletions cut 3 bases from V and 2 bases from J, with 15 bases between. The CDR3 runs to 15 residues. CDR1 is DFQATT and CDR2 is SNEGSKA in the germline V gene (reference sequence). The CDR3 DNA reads TGCAGTGCTAGTTTCGGCGGGGGACACACAGATACGCAGTATTTT. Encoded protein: CSASFGGGHTDTQYF.

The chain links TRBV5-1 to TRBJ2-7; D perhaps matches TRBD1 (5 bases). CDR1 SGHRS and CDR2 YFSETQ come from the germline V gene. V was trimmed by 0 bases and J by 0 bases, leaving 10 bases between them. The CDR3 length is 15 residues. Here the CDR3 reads CASSLGGQGSYEQYF. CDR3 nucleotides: TGCGCCAGCAGCTTGGGAGGTCAGGGCTCCTACGAGCAGTACTTC.

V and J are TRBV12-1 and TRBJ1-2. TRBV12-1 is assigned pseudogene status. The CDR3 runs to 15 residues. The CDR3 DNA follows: TGTGCCAGCAGCTTTGGTTCTCCCGCTAACTATGGCTACACCTTC. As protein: CASSFGSPANYGYTF.

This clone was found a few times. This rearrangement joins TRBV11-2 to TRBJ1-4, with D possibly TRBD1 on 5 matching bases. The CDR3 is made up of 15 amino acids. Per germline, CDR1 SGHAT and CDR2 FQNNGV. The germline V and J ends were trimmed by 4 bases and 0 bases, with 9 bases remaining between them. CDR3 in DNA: TGTGCCAGCAGCTCGACAGCAGCAACTAATGAAAAACTGTTTTTT. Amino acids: CASSSTAATNEKLFF.